Following are 14 T cell receptor beta chains from one sample sequenced in a study of cytomegalovirus exposure and HLA in healthy donors. Both 60 Vbeta primers and 13 Jbeta primers went into the PCR. Clones were sequenced by immunoSEQ multiplex PCR, and TCRdb holds only the in-frame ones, with some missing. Of more than 150,000 clones listed, roughly 72% are singletons. The specimen sequenced was PBMCs. All receptors derive from a man in his forties or fifties in good health and CMV-seronegative.

This chain joins TRBV4-1 and TRBJ2-3; the D is unclear. V was cut by 2 bases and J by 6 bases, with 9 bases left in between. Germline V gene sequence: CDR1 MGHRA, CDR2 YSYEKL. This CDR3 is built from 13 residues. The CDR3 loop reads CASSQSLPDTQYF. The CDR3 DNA sequence: TGCGCCAGCAGCCAAAGCCTTCCGGATACGCAGTATTTT.

The gene calls are TRBV6-1 and TRBJ2-4; maybe TRBD2 (7 bases). Germline values: CDR1 MNHNS, CDR2 SASEGT. V gave up 7 bases and J gave up 8 bases, with 18 bases separating them. The CDR3 has 14 amino acids. The CDR3: CASTLGGEGDIQYF. CDR3 in DNA: TGTGCCAGCACCCTAGGGGGGGAAGGGGACATTCAGTACTTC.

This clone was seen only a few times. The chain is built from TRBV6-1 and TRBJ1-5; D is unclear. V was pared by 0 bases and J by 7 bases, with 13 bases between. Germline values: CDR1 MNHNS, CDR2 SASEGT. The CDR3 spans 15 residues. CDR3 loop: CASSEAGAGQQPQHF. CDR3 in DNA: TGTGCCAGCAGTGAAGCGGGAGCTGGGCAACAGCCCCAGCATTTT.

As to this clone: Compared with germline, one end of the junction differs, possibly owing to a read error. The chain recombines TRBV7-9 with TRBJ2-3, with TRBD2 matching over 7 bases. The germline CDR1 and CDR2 sequences are SEHNR and FQNEAQ (reference sequence). The CDR3 is 16 residues long. The CDR3 sequence: CSSSDRGEVNTDTQYF. The DNA for the CDR3 is TGTTCCAGCAGCGACCGGGGGGAGGTGAACACAGATACGCAGTATTTT.

This chain links TRBV29-1 with TRBJ2-7, with 8 nucleotides matching TRBD1. The germline V gene encodes CDR1 SQVTM and CDR2 ANQGSEA. Unmatched junction bases numbered 7, after V lost 7 bases and J lost 2 bases. The CDR3 contains 13 residues. The CDR3 DNA reads TGCAGCGCTGCGGGACAGGCGGCCTACGAGCAGTACTTC. Translation: CSAAGQAAYEQYF.

This chain joins TRBV5-1 and TRBJ2-3; D may be TRBD1 (5 bases). The CDR3 has 15 residues. V shed 0 bases and J shed 6 bases, with 14 bases lying between them. Germline CDR1 reads SGHRS; CDR2 reads YFSETQ. Here the CDR3 DNA reads TGCGCCAGCAGCTTGGTACACCCATCAGGGGATACGCAGTATTTT. It is translated as CASSLVHPSGDTQYF.

This chain connects TRBV6-5 to TRBJ1-1; 8 bases match TRBD1. Germline lookup yields CDR1 MNHEY and CDR2 SVGAGI. This CDR3 is 14 amino acids long. With V trimmed by 6 bases and J by 6 bases, 9 bases remained unmatched. The CDR3 is CASSPTGGYSEAFF. As DNA, the CDR3 is TGTGCCAGCAGCCCTACAGGGGGTTACTCTGAAGCTTTCTTT.

This chain uses TRBV7-3 with TRBJ1-2; 7 nucleotides agree with TRBD1. The CDR3 is made up of 17 amino acids. The germline V gene encodes CDR1 SGHTA and CDR2 FQGTGA. Trimming took 2 bases from V and 4 from J; bases not matched to a gene: 13. As DNA, the CDR3 is TGTGCCAGCAGCTTAGACGCCGGGACAGCTCCGGGCTATGGCTACACCTTC. It encodes CASSLDAGTAPGYGYTF. Together with reference TRBV7-3 and TRBJ1-2, the CDR3 gives the full variable domain: GAGVSQTPSNKVTEKGKYVELRCDPISGHTALYWYRQSLGQGPEFLIYFQGTGAADDSGLPNDRFFAVRPEGSVSTLKIQRTERGDSAVYLCASSLDAGTAPGYGYTFGSGTRLTVV.

The chain employs TRBV7-9 and TRBJ2-7, with 9 nucleotides matching TRBD1. CDR3 length: 13 amino acids. The V gene end was trimmed by 6 bases and the J gene end by 6 bases; junction bases not matched to a gene: 6. From germline, CDR1 is SEHNR and CDR2 FQNEAQ (reference sequence). Written as DNA, the CDR3 is TGTGCCAGCAGTTTACAGGACAGGGGCGAGCAGTACGTC. Residues: CASSLQDRGEQYV.

Comment on this clone: The junction shows a germline mismatch at one end, possibly a read error. The chain employs TRBV27 and TRBJ2-6; weak D call: TRBD1 (5 bases). The CDR3 contains 14 residues. Germline-derived CDR1 and CDR2 are MNHEY and SMNVEV (reference sequence). CDR3 sequence reads: CASSFSTGANGLTF. The CDR3 region has the DNA TGTGCCAGCAGTTTTTCAACTGGGGCCAACGGCCTGACTTTC.

The chain recombines TRBV7-6 with TRBJ1-1, with D maybe TRBD1 (6 bases). This CDR3 comprises 13 residues. Germline CDR1 SGHVS, CDR2 FNYEAQ. Trimming stripped 5 bases from V and 1 base from J, with 8 bases between. The CDR3 sequence is CASSQQGNTEAFF. DNA of the CDR3: TGTGCCAGCAGCCAACAGGGGAACACTGAAGCTTTCTTT.

This clone came up once. The rearrangement joins TRBV5-5 to TRBJ2-2; TRBD1 aligns across 7 bases. After removal of 6 bases from V and 5 bases from J, the junction contained 7 bases not matched to a gene. Germline V gives CDR1 SGHKS, CDR2 YYEKEE (reference sequence). This CDR3 has 14 amino acids. The CDR3 DNA reads TGTGCCAGCACCACGGACAGGAGGACCGGGGAGCTGTTTTTT. It translates to CASTTDRRTGELFF.

The chain joins TRBV7-8 to TRBJ1-1; a weak D match, TRBD1 (6 bases). This CDR3 region has 15 residues. From germline, CDR1 is SGHVS and CDR2 FQNEAQ. The V end lost 0 bases, the J end lost 5 bases, and 13 bases lay between the germline ends. The chain's CDR3 is CASSLATGGSTEAFF. The CDR3 nucleotides are TGTGCCAGCAGCTTAGCTACGGGGGGCTCGACTGAAGCTTTCTTT.

The chain uses TRBV7-9 and TRBJ1-1; TRBD1 aligns across 8 bases. Germline assignment: CDR1 SEHNR and CDR2 FQNEAQ (reference sequence). The CDR3 is 14 residues long. V was pared by 6 bases and J by 7 bases, with 10 bases of the junction left unmatched. The CDR3 is CASRIGQGHGEAFF. CDR3 coding DNA: TGTGCCAGCAGAATCGGACAGGGCCATGGTGAAGCTTTCTTT.